Below, one TCR beta chain is given with its context. This entry belongs to a study of blood T cell repertoires in COVID-19. Study context: The origin of the acute and convalescent COVID-19 samples was the United States, Italy and Spain. From T cells, B-cell-depleted T cells, or PBMCs came the material, which was cDNA or gDNA.

Looked up from germline, CDR1 is SGDLS and CDR2 is YYNGEE. The CDR3 covers 16 residues. Deletions cut 1 base from V and 8 bases from J, with 19 bases between. In the authors' workflow: Estimation of nucleated cell counts relied on the amplification of reference gene primers. The assay was immunoSEQ multiplex PCR, and TCRdb's table has in-frame clones only and misses some. D and trimming come from the DNA, and the V and J calls and clone size come from that table. The sample lists fewer than 200,000 clones; approximately 79% were seen once. Specimen: peripheral blood. This clonotype was obtained from a woman between 70 and 85 years old with acute or convalescent COVID-19. The genes are TRBV9 and TRBJ2-1; maybe TRBD2 (6 bases). CDR3 coding DNA: TGTGCCAGCAGCGTACAGGCGGGACCCCCTAGGGATGAGCAGTTCTTC. Its translation: CASSVQAGPPRDEQFF.